This TCR beta chain was obtained from a study of blood T cell repertoires in COVID-19 (dated by TCRdb to 2018 to 2021). Context from the whole study: Samples covering the acute and convalescent phases of COVID-19 were provided by collaborators in the United States, Italy and Spain. The material from the prospective study consisted of cDNA or gDNA derived from T cells, B-cell-depleted T cells, or PBMCs. The dataset comprised deeply sampled blood TCRbeta repertoires from subjects exposed to, actively infected with, or recovered from COVID-19. A freely available public database, intended as a resource for researchers studying the immune response to SARS-CoV-2, is where the repertoires were released. The samples were drawn from two sources: the first 160 participants of the ongoing ImmuneRACE study, and approximately 1,300 subjects contributed by 6 global collaborators. Sample metadata almost always included a de-identified subject ID, COVID-19 status, age in years and sex. Where HLA class I and class II types were available, the types were taken from metadata supplied by the sample provider, not from assay-based typing.

The germline V gene (reference sequence) gives CDR1 as LNHDA and CDR2 as SQIVND. The CDR3 measures 19 amino acids from cysteine to phenylalanine. CDR3 DNA only is kept here, 57 bases in frame from base 1. V gives up 7 bases and J gives up 0 bases, and the segment between their germline ends measures 25 bases. Another Seattle source contributed samples from volunteer blood donors who had recovered from COVID-19. The collaborating institutions used their own protocols to collect whole blood in K2EDTA tubes. For TCRbeta analysis, collaborators shipped samples in one of three forms: frozen whole blood, isolated PBMCs, or DNA extracted from either of those sample types. Findings and caveats that apply to the study as a whole: Clinical and demographic metadata were provided uncurated, with the amount varying by source and participant.

To note about this clone: The antigen it binds to is not known. No much larger clone exists at a distance of one base, and base qualities are not known.

TCRbeta CDR3 regions were amplified from genomic DNA by means of the immunoSEQ Assay, a bias-controlled multiplex PCR. The study's own analysis went as follows. Within the assay, amplification of reference gene primers was used to estimate how many nucleated cells each sample contained. To quantify the absolute abundance of each unique TCRbeta CDR3 rearrangement, sequence reads were collapsed and filtered. For each sample, productive Simpson clonality was calculated as the square root of Simpson's diversity index over productive rearrangements. Drawn from immuneACCESS, this table holds only the in-frame rearrangements with V and J called that TCRdb kept. Clones are partly lost; checked studies trace under half to an unresolved V gene and leave the rest unexplained. From that table come the V and J calls and clone size; the DNA was used to work out D and trimming. This sample has over 70,000 clones in its table, and around 80% of those were observed once. About 20% of the sample lies in the top ten.

The chain links TRBV19 with TRBJ1-3; the D region possibly corresponds to TRBD1 (6 bases align). The sequenced sample consisted of peripheral blood. The receptor was isolated from a man between 65 and 85 years old who had recovered from COVID-19. The CDR3 protein sequence reads: CASTEGDYAPAYSGNTIYF. At the DNA level, the sequence is TGTGCCAGTACCGAGGGGGATTACGCGCCTGCTTACTCTGGAAACACCATATATTTT.